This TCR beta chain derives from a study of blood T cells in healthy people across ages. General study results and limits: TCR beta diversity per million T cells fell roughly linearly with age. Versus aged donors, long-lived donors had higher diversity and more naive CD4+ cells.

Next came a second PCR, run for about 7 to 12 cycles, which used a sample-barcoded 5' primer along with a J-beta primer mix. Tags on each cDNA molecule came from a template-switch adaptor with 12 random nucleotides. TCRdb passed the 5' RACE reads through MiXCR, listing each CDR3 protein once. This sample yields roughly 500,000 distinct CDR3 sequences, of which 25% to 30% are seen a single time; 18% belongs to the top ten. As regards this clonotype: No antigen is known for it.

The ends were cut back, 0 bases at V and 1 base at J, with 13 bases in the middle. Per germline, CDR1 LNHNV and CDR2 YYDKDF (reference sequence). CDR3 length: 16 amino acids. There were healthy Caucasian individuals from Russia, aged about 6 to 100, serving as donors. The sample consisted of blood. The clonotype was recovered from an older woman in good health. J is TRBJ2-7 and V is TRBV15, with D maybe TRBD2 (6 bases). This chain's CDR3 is CATSRDGRGLSYEQYF. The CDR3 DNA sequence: TGTGCCACCAGCAGAGACGGGCGGGGCCTTTCCTACGAGCAGTACTTC.